The 20 T cell receptor beta chains given below trace back to one sample, sequenced in a study of CD8 T cells in Susac syndrome. cDNA came from roughly 0.53 to 1 ug RNA primed by random hexamers. TCRdb ran MiXCR on the immunoSEQ multiplex PCR reads and lists one entry per CDR3 protein. The data show under 85,000 distinct CDR3 sequences, 94% seen once. Sequenced: CD8+ T cells from PBMCs. The receptors come from a human donor with Susac syndrome.

The chain combines TRBV7-9 with TRBJ2-1; D remains ambiguous. Trimming pared 5 bases from V and 9 bases from J, leaving 11 bases between. There are 12 residues in the CDR3. Germline CDR1 is SEHNR and CDR2 is FQNEAQ (reference sequence). As DNA, the CDR3 is TGTGCCAGCAGCGCCCAGGCTTCTGAGCAGTTCTTC. As protein: CASSAQASEQFF.

The chain recombines TRBV7-8 with TRBJ2-7; 8 bases map to TRBD2. V lost 1 base, J lost 4 bases, and 6 bases stayed unmatched. CDR3 length: 15 residues. Germline V gene sequence: CDR1 SGHVS, CDR2 FQNEAQ. The CDR3 DNA is TGTGCCAGCAGCTTAGGGGGATTAGCGGGATACGAGCAGTACTTC. This sequence encodes CASSLGGLAGYEQYF.

The chain carries TRBV13 and TRBJ2-2; TRBD1 or TRBD2 may be the D gene (5 bases each). The CDR3 runs 15 residues. Germline V CDR1 and CDR2: PRHDT, FYEKMQ (reference sequence). The V and J ends lost 5 bases and 5 bases respectively, with 15 bases between them. CDR3 bases: TGTGCCAGCAGCACCGGGACCGAGGTTACCGGGGAGCTGTTTTTT. It specifies CASSTGTEVTGELFF. Drawing the rest from reference TRBV13 and TRBJ2-2, the complete variable domain is AAGVIQSPRHLIKEKRETATLKCYPIPRHDTVYWYQQGPGQDPQFLISFYEKMQSDKGSIPDRFSAQQFSDYHSELNMSSLELGDSALYFCASSTGTEVTGELFFGEGSRLTVL.

This chain joins TRBV30 and TRBJ1-4; 7 nucleotides align to TRBD1. The CDR3 loop spans 13 amino acids. Trimming took 0 bases from V and 11 from J; bases not matched to a gene: 6. Germline V gene lookup returns CDR1 GTSNPN and CDR2 SVGIG (reference sequence). This chain's CDR3 is CAWSVDREGKLFF. The CDR3 bases are TGTGCCTGGAGTGTCGACAGGGAAGGGAAACTGTTTTTT. Complete variable domain (other parts from reference TRBV30 and TRBJ1-4): SQTIHQWPATLVQPVGSPLSLECTVEGTSNPNLYWYRQAAGRGLQLLFYSVGIGQISSEVPQNLSASRPQDRQFILSSKKLLLSDSGFYLCAWSVDREGKLFFGSGTQLSVL.

V is TRBV13 and J is TRBJ2-2, with TRBD1 matching 8 bases. The CDR3 totals 17 residues. Germline V gives CDR1 PRHDT, CDR2 FYEKMQ (reference sequence). V was clipped by 5 bases and J by 2 bases; unmatched bases: 10. The CDR3 here is CASSKEEDRGNTGELFF. As DNA, the CDR3 is TGTGCCAGCAGCAAAGAAGAAGACAGGGGCAACACCGGGGAGCTGTTTTTT.

The chain joins TRBV12-3 or TRBV12-4 to TRBJ1-2; D ambiguous. Trimming shortened V by 5 bases and J by 0 bases, and 16 bases separated the two germline ends. This CDR3 is built from 16 residues. CDR3 nucleotides: TGTGCCAGCAGTCCAGAGGTGGGAGATCCTAACTATGGCTACACCTTC. This encodes CASSPEVGDPNYGYTF.

This chain joins TRBV12-5 and TRBJ1-2, with unresolved D. The germline gives CDR1 LGHNT, CDR2 FRNRAP. V was trimmed by 2 bases and J by 2 bases, leaving 9 bases between them. This CDR3 is built from 14 residues. CDR3 loop: CASGLFGQNYGYTF. CDR3 sequence (DNA): TGTGCTAGTGGTTTGTTCGGCCAAAACTATGGCTACACCTTC.

The chain is built from TRBV4-2 and TRBJ2-5; perhaps TRBD1 as D (6 bases). The CDR3 consists of 15 residues. Between the trimmed V and J ends, which lost 0 bases and 1 base, there was a span of 9 bases. Germline loops: CDR1 LGHNA, CDR2 YNFKEQ. The CDR3 sequence: CASSQDRGTQETQYF. CDR3 nucleotides: TGTGCCAGCAGCCAAGATAGGGGGACCCAAGAGACCCAGTACTTC.

This chain uses TRBV11-2 with TRBJ2-5; perhaps TRBD1 as D (6 bases). V lost 2 bases to trimming and J lost 4 bases, with 11 bases between them. Germline V lookup: CDR1 SGHAT, CDR2 FQNNGV. The CDR3 sequence is 14 residues long. CDR3 sequence (DNA): TGTGCCAGCAGCTTATTTCAGGGGAGAGAGACCCAGTACTTC. This codes for CASSLFQGRETQYF. Full variable domain (outside the CDR3, taken from reference TRBV11-2 and TRBJ2-5): EAGVAQSPRYKIIEKRQSVAFWCNPISGHATLYWYQQILGQGPKLLIQFQNNGVVDDSQLPKDRFSAERLKGVDSTLKIQPAKLEDSAVYLCASSLFQGRETQYFGPGTRLLVL.

The chain employs TRBV7-9 and TRBJ2-5; 7 bases are a match to TRBD1. Unmatched junction bases numbered 9, after V lost 5 bases and J lost 3 bases. In germline, CDR1 is SEHNR, CDR2 FQNEAQ (reference sequence). The CDR3 loop spans 15 amino acids. As DNA, the CDR3 is TGTGCCAGCAGCGTACCTCCGGGACAGAAAGAGACCCAGTACTTC. Its translation: CASSVPPGQKETQYF.

V is TRBV4-2 and J is TRBJ2-3; weak D call: TRBD1 (5 bases). V lost 1 base and J lost 4, with 9 bases in between. Germline V gene lookup returns CDR1 LGHNA and CDR2 YNFKEQ. The CDR3 contains 14 residues. The CDR3 is CASSQVKGADTQYF. CDR3 in DNA: TGTGCCAGCAGCCAAGTAAAAGGGGCAGATACGCAGTATTTT.

The chain combines TRBV7-9 with TRBJ2-5, with a weak D call TRBD1 (5 bases). Germline V gives CDR1 SEHNR, CDR2 FQNEAQ (reference sequence). V dropped 6 bases and J dropped 5 bases, with 13 bases sitting between them. There are 13 residues in the CDR3. CDR3 residues: CASRQTEEETQYF. In DNA form, the CDR3 reads TGTGCCAGCAGGCAGACAGAAGAGGAGACCCAGTACTTC. Full variable domain (outside the CDR3, taken from reference TRBV7-9 and TRBJ2-5): DTGVSQNPRHKITKRGQNVTFRCDPISEHNRLYWYRQTLGQGPEFLTYFQNEAQLEKSRLLSDRFSAERPKGSFSTLEIQRTEQGDSAMYLCASRQTEEETQYFGPGTRLLVL.

This rearrangement joins TRBV4-3 to TRBJ2-3; 14 bases agree with TRBD2. The CDR3 sequence is 17 residues long. V was clipped by 1 base and J by 5 bases; unmatched bases: 5. Germline CDR1 is LGHNA and CDR2 is YSLEER. The chain's CDR3 is CASSQGETSGRVDTQYF. Written as DNA, the CDR3 is TGCGCCAGCAGCCAAGGGGAGACTAGCGGGAGGGTAGATACGCAGTATTTT.

V and J are TRBV4-1 and TRBJ1-1; D gene uncertain. The germline V and J ends were trimmed by 5 bases and 4 bases, with 11 bases remaining between them. There are 13 residues in the CDR3. Per the germline V gene, CDR1 is MGHRA and CDR2 is YSYEKL. The CDR3 DNA follows: TGCGCCAGCAGCTCCGCGGGAGGCACTGAAGCTTTCTTT. Amino acid sequence: CASSSAGGTEAFF.

This clonotype was seen a single time. The rearrangement joins TRBV12-3 or TRBV12-4 to TRBJ1-1, with 9 bases fitting TRBD1. After removal of 10 bases from V and 2 bases from J, the junction contained 11 bases not matched to a gene. The CDR3 has 15 residues. The CDR3 loop is CATDPPGQGNTEAFF. CDR3 sequence (DNA): TGTGCCACAGACCCCCCGGGACAGGGAAACACTGAAGCTTTCTTT.

About this clonotype itself: The conserved phenylalanine or tryptophan normally closing the CDR3 is absent here, so this likely arose from a read error. The CDR3 DNA reads as TGTGCCGGCAGTCTGGACACCTTGAATCAGCCCCAGCATCTT. This encodes CAGSLDTLNQPQHL. This sequence joins TRBV6-6 and TRBJ1-5; D is possibly TRBD1 (5 bases). The germline V gene encodes CDR1 MNHNY and CDR2 SVGAGI (reference sequence). The CDR3 is made up of 14 amino acids.

The chain combines TRBV28 with TRBJ1-1, with 9 positions matching TRBD1. This CDR3 spans 14 amino acids. CDR1 is MDHEN, CDR2 SYDVKM, per germline. The ends lost 5 bases at V and 4 bases at J; junction bases unmatched: 5. The CDR3 bases are TGTGCCAGCAGTACCCAGACAGGGGGCACTGAAGCTTTCTTT. Its protein product is CASSTQTGGTEAFF.

The chain joins TRBV19 to TRBJ2-1; D not certain. The CDR3 is 10 residues long. Germline assignment: CDR1 LNHDA and CDR2 SQIVND (reference sequence). V was shortened by 8 bases and J by 6 bases, with 5 bases between the two germline ends. CDR3 protein: CASGFNEQFF. CDR3 DNA sequence: TGTGCCAGTGGCTTCAATGAGCAGTTCTTC.

The V call is TRBV29-1, the J call TRBJ2-7; D is uncertain. Germline V lookup: CDR1 SQVTM, CDR2 ANQGSEA. The CDR3 has 13 residues. The V gene lost 3 bases and the J gene lost 1 base, with 10 bases spanning the gap. The DNA for the CDR3 is TGCAGCGTTGAGGCTCAGGAATCCTACGAGCAGTACTTC. This codes for CSVEAQESYEQYF.

The chain is built from TRBV27 and TRBJ2-5, with D hard to call. CDR1 and CDR2 from the germline V gene are MNHEY and SMNVEV (reference sequence). V shed 3 bases and J shed 3 bases, with 14 bases lying between them. The CDR3 is 15 amino acids. CDR3 in amino acids: CASSLWLGTEETQYF. In DNA form, the CDR3 reads TGTGCCAGCAGTTTGTGGCTCGGCACCGAAGAGACCCAGTACTTC.